Following are 8 T cell receptor beta chains from one sample sequenced in a study of T cells in Graves' hyperthyroidism and ophthalmopathy. RNA transcripts served as the template for amplifying TCR beta CDR3 regions. An initial round of RT-PCR targeting the TCR CDR3 relied on the HTBI primer set. TCRdb reanalysed the multiplex PCR reads using MiXCR and keeps one entry per CDR3 protein. The table shows a few hundred thousand distinct CDR3 sequences, with around 23% occurring only once. The sequencing sample was made of blood. The receptor set was obtained from a woman in her fifties or sixties with Graves' hyperthyroidism.

This clonotype was counted only a few times. The chain recombines TRBV10-3 with TRBJ2-3; the D call may be TRBD1 or TRBD2 (5 bases each). With 8 bases removed from V and 2 bases from J, the gap between germline ends came to 14 bases. Germline CDR1 is ENHRY and CDR2 is SYGVKD. The CDR3 loop spans 14 amino acids. CDR3 loop: CAISRTGLTDTQYF. CDR3 in DNA: TGTGCCATCTCCAGGACGGGGCTCACAGATACGCAGTATTTT.

The rearrangement joins TRBV2 to TRBJ1-1, with 11 bases identical to TRBD1. The CDR3 has 13 amino acids. V lost 5 bases, J lost 6 bases, and 2 bases stayed unmatched. Germline CDR1 reads SNHLY; CDR2 reads FYNNEI. DNA for the CDR3: TGTGCCAGCAGTCGGACAGGGGGCTCTGAAGCTTTCTTT. This codes for CASSRTGGSEAFF.

J is TRBJ2-3 and V is TRBV5-4; 7 nucleotides agree with TRBD1. This CDR3 has 14 amino acids. V shed 2 bases, J shed 2 bases, and the junction held 2 bases outside the gene matches. The germline V gene encodes CDR1 SGHNT and CDR2 YYREEE (reference sequence). The CDR3 coding sequence is TGTGCCAGCAGCTTTACAGGGGCCACAGATACGCAGTATTTT. This gives the protein CASSFTGATDTQYF.

This clonotype was recorded a few times. The chain employs TRBV19 and TRBJ2-1; 10 positions match TRBD2. The CDR3 loop spans 14 amino acids. J gave up 7 bases and V 8 bases, and 8 bases lay outside the gene matches. Germline V lookup: CDR1 LNHDA, CDR2 SQIVND (reference sequence). The CDR3 DNA is TGTGCCAGTTCTCCTAGCGGGAGTTTGAATGAGCAGTTCTTC. Its translation: CASSPSGSLNEQFF.

This clonotype came up many times. V and J are TRBV18 and TRBJ1-5; 10 bases match TRBD1. J was trimmed by 8 bases and V by 6 bases; bases with no gene match: 10. The CDR3 is made up of 15 amino acids. Germline lookup yields CDR1 KGHSH and CDR2 LQKENI. This CDR3 is CASSQGTGALEPQHF. The CDR3 bases are TGTGCCAGCTCGCAGGGGACAGGGGCCTTGGAGCCCCAGCATTTT. The full variable domain, completed using reference TRBV18 and TRBJ1-5, is NAGVMQNPRHLVRRRGQEARLRCSPMKGHSHVYWYRQLPEEGLKFMVYLQKENIIDESGMPKERFSAEFPKEGPSILRIQQVVRGDSAAYFCASSQGTGALEPQHFGDGTRLSIL.

This clonotype was seen a handful of times. V gene TRBV5-1 combines with J gene TRBJ1-2; weak D call: TRBD1 (6 bases). The germline V gene has CDR1 SGHRS and CDR2 YFSETQ. Trimming left V 0 bases short and J 10 bases short, with 16 bases between. CDR3 size: 14 residues. This CDR3 is CASSLELQGSLYTF. As DNA, the CDR3 is TGCGCCAGCAGCTTGGAGTTACAGGGATCTCTCTACACCTTC. Based on the CDR3 plus reference TRBV5-1 and TRBJ1-2, the full variable domain is KAGVTQTPRYLIKTRGQQVTLSCSPISGHRSVSWYQQTPGQGLQFLFEYFSETQRNKGNFPGRFSGRQFSNSRSEMNVSTLELGDSALYLCASSLELQGSLYTFGSGTRLTVV.

This clonotype was detected only a few times. This chain connects TRBV20-1 to TRBJ2-1, with D perhaps matching TRBD2 (6 bases). The CDR3 sequence is 16 residues long. From germline, CDR1 is DFQATT and CDR2 SNEGSKA (reference sequence). V lost 3 bases and J lost 3, with 18 bases in between. CDR3 residues: CSARAGISGHYNEQFF. DNA of the CDR3: TGCAGTGCTAGGGCCGGGATCAGCGGGCACTACAATGAGCAGTTCTTC.

The gene calls are TRBV12-3 or TRBV12-4 and TRBJ1-2; possibly TRBD1 for D (5 bases). The CDR3 has 14 amino acids. V was cut by 4 bases and J by 4 bases, with 13 bases left in between. The CDR3 nucleotides read TGTGCCAGCAGTTGGGGCGGGAGAATCTATGGCTACACCTTC. As protein: CASSWGGRIYGYTF.